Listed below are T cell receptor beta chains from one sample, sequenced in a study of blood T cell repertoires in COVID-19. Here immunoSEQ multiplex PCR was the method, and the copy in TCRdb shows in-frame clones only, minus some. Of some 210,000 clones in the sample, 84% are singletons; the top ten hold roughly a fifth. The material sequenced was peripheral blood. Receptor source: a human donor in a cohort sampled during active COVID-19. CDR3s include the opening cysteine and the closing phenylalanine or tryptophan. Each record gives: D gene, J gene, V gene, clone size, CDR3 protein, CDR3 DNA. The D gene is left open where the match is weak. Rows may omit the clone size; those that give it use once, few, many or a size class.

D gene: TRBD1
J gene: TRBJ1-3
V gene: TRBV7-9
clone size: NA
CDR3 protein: CASSLWTGPFSGNTIYF
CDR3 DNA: TGTGCCAGCAGCTTATGGACAGGGCCTTTCTCTGGAAACACCATATATTTT

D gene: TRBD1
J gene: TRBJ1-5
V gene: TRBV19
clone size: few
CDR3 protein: CASSIPGGGNQPQHF
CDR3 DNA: TGTGCCAGTAGTATACCAGGGGGTGGCAATCAGCCCCAGCATTTT

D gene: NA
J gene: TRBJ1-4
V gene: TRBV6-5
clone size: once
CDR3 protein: CASIGGEKLFF
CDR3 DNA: TGTGCCAGCATCGGAGGGGAAAAACTGTTTTTT

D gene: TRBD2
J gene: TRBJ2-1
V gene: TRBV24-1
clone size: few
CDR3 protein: CATSDSTTSGRTRYNEQFF
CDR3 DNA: TGTGCCACCAGTGATTCCACGACTAGCGGGAGGACGCGGTACAATGAGCAGTTCTTC

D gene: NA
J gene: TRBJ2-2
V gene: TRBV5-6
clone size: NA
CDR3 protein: CASSSRSSAGELFF
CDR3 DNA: TGTGCCAGCAGCTCACGGAGTAGCGCCGGGGAGCTGTTTTTT

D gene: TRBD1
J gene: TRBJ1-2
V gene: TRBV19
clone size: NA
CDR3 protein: CASRDRDGNYGYTF
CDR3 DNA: TGTGCCAGTAGGGACAGGGACGGAAACTATGGCTACACCTTC

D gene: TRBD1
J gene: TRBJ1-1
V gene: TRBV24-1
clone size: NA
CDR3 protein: CATSVKGGEAFF
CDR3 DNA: TGTGCCACCAGTGTGAAAGGGGGCGAAGCTTTCTTT

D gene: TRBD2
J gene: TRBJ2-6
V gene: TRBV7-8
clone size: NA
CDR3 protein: CASSFSRGLLSGANVLTF
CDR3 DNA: TGTGCCAGCAGCTTTTCGCGGGGACTACTTTCTGGGGCCAACGTCCTGACTTTC

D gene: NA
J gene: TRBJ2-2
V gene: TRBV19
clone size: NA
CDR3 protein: CASSTGVIFGELFF
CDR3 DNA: TGTGCCAGTAGTACTGGAGTTATCTTCGGGGAGCTGTTTTTT

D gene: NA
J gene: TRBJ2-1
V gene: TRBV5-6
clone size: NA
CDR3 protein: CASSLDSTEQFF
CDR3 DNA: TGTGCCAGCAGCTTGGACTCCACGGAGCAGTTCTTC

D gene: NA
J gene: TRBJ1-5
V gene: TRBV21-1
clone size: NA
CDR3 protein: CASSNMWADYSNQPQHF
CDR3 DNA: TGTGCCAGCAGCAATATGTGGGCGGACTATAGCAATCAGCCCCAGCATTTT

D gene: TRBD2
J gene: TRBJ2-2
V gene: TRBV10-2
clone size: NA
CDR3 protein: CASRYGRRGAVGELFF
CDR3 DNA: TGCGCCAGCAGATACGGGCGGCGGGGGGCTGTCGGGGAGCTGTTTTTT

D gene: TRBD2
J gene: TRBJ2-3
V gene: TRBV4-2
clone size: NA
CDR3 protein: CASSPRTSGTDTQYF
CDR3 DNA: TGTGCCAGCAGCCCCCGGACTAGCGGGACAGATACGCAGTATTTT

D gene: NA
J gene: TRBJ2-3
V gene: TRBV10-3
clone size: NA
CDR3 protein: CAISVGLSTDTQYF
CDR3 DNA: TGTGCCATCAGTGTCGGACTAAGCACAGATACGCAGTATTTT

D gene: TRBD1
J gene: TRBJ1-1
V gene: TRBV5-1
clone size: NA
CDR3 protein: CASSPGTGGSEAFF
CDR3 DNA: TGCGCCAGCAGCCCCGGGACAGGGGGTTCTGAAGCTTTCTTT

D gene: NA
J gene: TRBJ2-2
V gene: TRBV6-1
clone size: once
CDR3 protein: CASSEITGGSLNTGELFF
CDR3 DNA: TGTGCCAGCAGTGAAATAACCGGCGGGTCCCTAAACACCGGGGAGCTGTTTTTT

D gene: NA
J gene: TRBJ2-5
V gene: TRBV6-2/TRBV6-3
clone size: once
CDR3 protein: CASSFGSLETQYF
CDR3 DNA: TGTGCCAGCAGTTTCGGTTCGTTGGAGACCCAGTACTTC

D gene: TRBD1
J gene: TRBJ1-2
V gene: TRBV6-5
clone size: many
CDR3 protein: CASRADREWYGYTF
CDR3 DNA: TGTGCCAGCAGGGCGGACAGGGAATGGTATGGCTACACCTTC

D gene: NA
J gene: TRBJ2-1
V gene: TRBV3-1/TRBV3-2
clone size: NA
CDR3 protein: CASSQPLSSYNEQFF
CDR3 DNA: TGTGCCAGCAGCCAGCCCTTGAGCTCCTACAATGAGCAGTTCTTC

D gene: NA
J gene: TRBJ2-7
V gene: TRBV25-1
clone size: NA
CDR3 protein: CASSAGIEQYF
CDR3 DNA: TGTGCCAGCAGTGCAGGTATCGAGCAGTACTTC